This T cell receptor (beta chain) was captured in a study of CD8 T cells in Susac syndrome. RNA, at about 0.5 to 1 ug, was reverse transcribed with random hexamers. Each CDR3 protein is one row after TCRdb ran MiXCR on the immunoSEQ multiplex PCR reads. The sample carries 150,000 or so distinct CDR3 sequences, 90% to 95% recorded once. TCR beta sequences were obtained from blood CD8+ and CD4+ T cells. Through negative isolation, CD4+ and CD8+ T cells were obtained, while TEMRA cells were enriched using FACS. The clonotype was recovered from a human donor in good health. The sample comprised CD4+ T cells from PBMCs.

CDR3 region: CASSLALALTDTQYF. In DNA, the CDR3 is TGTGCCAGCAGCTTAGCACTAGCGCTCACAGATACGCAGTATTTT. The V gene is TRBV7-2, the J gene TRBJ2-3, with 7 bases matching TRBD2. Germline V gives CDR1 SGHTA, CDR2 FQGNSA. CDR3 size: 15 residues. V lost 0 bases, J lost 2 bases, and 2 bases stayed unmatched.